Listed here are 4 T cell receptor beta chains from one sample, sequenced in a study of CD8+CD57+ T cells in acquired aplastic anemia. The template used for profiling TCR beta VDJ and CDR3 was genomic DNA. In TCRdb, the reads were re-called with MiXCR into one record per CDR3 protein. The sample holds a few hundred thousand distinct CDR3 sequences; around three fifths are singletons and the top ten take around 1.2%. Previously, flow cytometry had revealed CD8+CD57+ cell expansion in the patients chosen for sequencing. The sequenced material came from sorted CD4+, CD8+, or CD8+CD57+ T cells (not recorded which) from PBMCs. These receptors all stem from a human donor with aplastic anemia.

The chain is built from TRBV20-1 and TRBJ2-6, with D perhaps assigned TRBD1 or TRBD2 (5 bases each). V dropped 0 bases and J dropped 17 bases, with 17 bases sitting between them. Germline V gene data show CDR1 as DFQATT and CDR2 as SNEGSKA (reference sequence). This CDR3 spans 13 amino acids. The CDR3 loop reads CSARENRDLGLTF. CDR3 in DNA: TGCAGTGCTAGAGAGAACCGGGACCTCGGCTTGACTTTC.

This chain links TRBV10-3 with TRBJ2-5; D is uncertain. This CDR3 is 12 amino acids long. V gave up 2 bases and J gave up 7 bases, with 8 bases separating them. Germline CDR1 ENHRY, CDR2 SYGVKD. CDR3 protein: CAISEGVGTQYF. The CDR3 DNA follows: TGTGCCATCAGTGAGGGTGTTGGGACCCAGTACTTC.

Concerning this clonotype: No DNA is shown, since the ends of the CDR3 on it are uncertain; the CDR3 is the one TCRdb lists. The chain links TRBV29-1 to TRBJ1-2. Germline assignment: CDR1 SQVTM and CDR2 ANQGSEA. The CDR3 has 10 amino acids, counting both end residues. CDR3 residues: CSVQSYGCTF.

This clonotype was seen many times. This chain joins TRBV6-5 and TRBJ1-6; D gene ambiguous. V was shortened by 1 base and J by 5 bases, with 21 bases between the two germline ends. The CDR3 sequence is 19 residues long. CDR1 and CDR2 from the germline V gene are MNHEY and SVGAGI. This chain's CDR3 is CASSYFLSAARNNNSPLHF. The CDR3 bases are TGTGCCAGCAGTTACTTTCTTTCGGCAGCGCGGAATAATAATTCACCCCTCCACTTT.